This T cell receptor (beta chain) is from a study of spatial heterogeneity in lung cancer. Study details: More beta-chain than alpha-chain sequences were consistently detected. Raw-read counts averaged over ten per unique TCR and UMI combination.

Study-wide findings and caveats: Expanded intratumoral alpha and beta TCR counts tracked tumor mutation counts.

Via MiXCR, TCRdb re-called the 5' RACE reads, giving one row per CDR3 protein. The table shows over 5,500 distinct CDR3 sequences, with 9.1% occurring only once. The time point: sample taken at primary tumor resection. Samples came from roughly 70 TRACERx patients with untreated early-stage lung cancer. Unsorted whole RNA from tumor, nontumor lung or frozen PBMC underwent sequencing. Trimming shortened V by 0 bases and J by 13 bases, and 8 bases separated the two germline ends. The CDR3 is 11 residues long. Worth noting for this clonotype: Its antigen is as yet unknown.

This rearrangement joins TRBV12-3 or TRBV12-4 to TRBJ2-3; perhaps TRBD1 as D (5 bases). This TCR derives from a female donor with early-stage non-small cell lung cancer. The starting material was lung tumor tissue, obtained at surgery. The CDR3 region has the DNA TGTGCCAGCAGTTTAGCTCCGGACAAGTATTTT. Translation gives CASSLAPDKYF.